A single sample is the source of the 3 T cell receptor beta chains below, sequenced in a study of shared clonotypes between healthy human individuals. Naive-designated CD8 cells lacked CD45RO, were positively enriched for CCR7, and omitted terminally differentiated effector memory CD45RA+ cells. TCRdb keeps only in-frame clones here, not all; method: immunoSEQ multiplex PCR. Here the sample spans about 2 million clones, around 96% being singletons. The sequencing sample was made of naive CD8+ T cells sorted from blood. Every receptor here comes from a man between 18 and 29 years old in good health.

This rearrangement joins TRBV27 to TRBJ1-5; D gene ambiguous. CDR1 MNHEY and CDR2 SMNVEV come from the germline V gene (reference sequence). V was shortened by 5 bases and J by 5 bases, with 13 bases between the two germline ends. The CDR3 runs 14 residues. The CDR3 DNA sequence: TGTGCCAGCAGTCTCCAGGTGAACGATCAGCCCCAGCATTTT. It is translated as CASSLQVNDQPQHF.

In its sample, this clone was seen once. The chain carries TRBV7-9 and TRBJ2-7; TRBD2 might be the D (6 bases). V gave up 5 bases and J gave up 0 bases, with 23 bases separating them. The CDR3 has 18 residues. CDR1 is SEHNR and CDR2 is FQNEAQ in the germline V gene (reference sequence). The CDR3 reads CASSPVRATTEGSYEQYF. DNA of the CDR3: TGTGCCAGCAGCCCAGTCCGGGCCACCACGGAGGGCTCCTACGAGCAGTACTTC.

This chain connects TRBV4-1 to TRBJ1-5, with TRBD1 as a possible D gene (6 bases). The length of the CDR3 is 15 residues. Germline CDR1 MGHRA, CDR2 YSYEKL. Trimming removed 1 base at V and 6 bases at J, with 13 bases between. The CDR3 DNA follows: TGCGCCAGCAGCCAAGGGGGGGCAGGAGGTCAGCCCCAGCATTTT. Translated: CASSQGGAGGQPQHF.